This T cell receptor (beta chain) is drawn from a study of blood T cell repertoires in COVID-19. Study overall: Acute and convalescent COVID-19 specimens originated in the United States, Italy and Spain. PBMCs, B-cell-depleted T cells, or T cells provided the cDNA or gDNA that made up the material.

Trimming took off 8 bases at V and 1 base at J, with 8 bases between the two ends. Germline CDR1 reads LNHDA; CDR2 reads SQIVND (reference sequence). This CDR3 is 12 amino acids long. This clone was recorded once. In the source study's methods: Amplification with reference gene primers provided the estimates of nucleated cell counts. Sequencing was performed with immunoSEQ multiplex PCR; in TCRdb, only in-frame clones are kept and a portion is missing. V and J calls and clone size are as listed in that table; D and trimming were resolved from the DNA. The sample has about 110,000 clones; more than 75% are singletons.

Material for sequencing was peripheral blood. The rearrangement uses TRBV19 and TRBJ1-1; D ambiguous. The sequence derives from a woman between 35 and 50 years old with acute or convalescent COVID-19. CDR3 nucleotides: TGTGCCAGTTGCTCCAGGAACACTGAAGCTTTCTTT. Translating gives CASCSRNTEAFF. The full variable domain, its missing parts supplied by reference TRBV19 and TRBJ1-1, is DGGITQSPKYLFRKEGQNVTLSCEQNLNHDAMYWYRQDPGQGLRLIYYSQIVNDFQKGDIAEGYSVSREKKESFPLTVTSAQKNPTAFYLCASCSRNTEAFFGQGTRLTVV.